One sample yielded the 10 T cell receptor beta chains listed below, sequenced in a study of cytomegalovirus exposure and HLA in healthy donors (dated by TCRdb to 2015 to 2018). The library came from the immunoSEQ multiplex PCR assay. For the multiplex PCR, a mixture combining 60 forward primers for TCR Vbeta segments and 13 reverse primers for TCR Jbeta segments was used. In TCRdb, the immuneACCESS table is reduced to in-frame sequences with V and J assigned. These tables do not hold every clone; where another copy was compared, an unresolved V gene accounts for under half, and the others remain unexplained. Within this sample are 100,000 or so clones, with more than 60% of them counted one time only. The top ten clonotypes cover 8.5% to 10% of the sample. Sequencing input: PBMCs. The receptor source for this set is a woman in her thirties or forties in good health and CMV-seropositive.

The chain carries TRBV2 and TRBJ2-7; 7 bases match TRBD1. Losses at the gene ends were 5 bases for V and 6 bases for J; bases not matched to a gene: 7. From germline, CDR1 is SNHLY and CDR2 FYNNEI. This CDR3 is 13 amino acids long. DNA for the CDR3: TGTGCCAGCAGTACCTACAGGGACAGCGAGCAGTACTTC. It codes for CASSTYRDSEQYF. Combining the CDR3 with reference TRBV2 and TRBJ2-7 gives the whole variable domain EPEVTQTPSHQVTQMGQEVILRCVPISNHLYFYWYRQILGQKVEFLVSFYNNEISEKSEIFDDQFSVERPDGSNFTLKIRSTKLEDSAMYFCASSTYRDSEQYFGPGTRLTVT.

This chain joins TRBV18 and TRBJ1-5, with 8 positions matching TRBD1. The germline CDR1 and CDR2 sequences are KGHSH and LQKENI. With 4 bases clipped from V and 7 bases from J, the junction kept 12 bases outside the gene matches. CDR3 length: 16 amino acids. The CDR3 DNA follows: TGTGCCAGCTCACAAGAGCAGGGGGCCGGAGGGCAGCCCCAGCATTTT. This translates into CASSQEQGAGGQPQHF.

The V and J genes are TRBV6-5 and TRBJ2-7; TRBD1 agrees at 7 bases. CDR3 size: 15 residues. J lost 3 bases, V lost 0 bases, and 5 bases had no gene match. Germline CDR1 MNHEY, CDR2 SVGAGI. The CDR3 region is CASSYSRAGGYEQYF. The DNA of the CDR3 is TGTGCCAGCAGTTACTCGAGGGCAGGGGGCTACGAGCAGTACTTC.

This chain joins TRBV5-5 and TRBJ1-5; D unclear. This CDR3 comprises 18 residues. Per germline, CDR1 SGHKS and CDR2 YYEKEE (reference sequence). V was trimmed by 1 base and J by 2 bases, leaving 19 bases between them. The CDR3 spells CASSLHGRNKLGNQPQHF. Written as DNA, the CDR3 is TGTGCCAGCAGCTTGCATGGGAGAAACAAGCTCGGCAATCAGCCCCAGCATTTT.

The chain recombines TRBV7-9 with TRBJ2-1, with D perhaps TRBD2 (5 bases). V lost 5 bases to trimming and J lost 0 bases, with 11 bases between them. From germline, CDR1 is SEHNR and CDR2 FQNEAQ (reference sequence). The CDR3 extends over 15 amino acids. The CDR3: CASSKREGSYNEQFF. The CDR3 DNA reads as TGTGCCAGCAGCAAGAGGGAAGGCTCCTACAATGAGCAGTTCTTC.

The chain recombines TRBV21-1 with TRBJ1-2; the table's D call TRBD1 went unverified against the DNA. TRBV21-1 is a pseudogene. CDR3 size: 13 residues. The CDR3 region has the DNA TGTGCCAGCCATGAGGACAGGGCATATGGCTACACCTTC. This sequence encodes CASHEDRAYGYTF.

This chain joins TRBV5-1 and TRBJ2-5, with 7 nucleotides matching TRBD1. CDR1 is SGHRS, CDR2 YFSETQ, per germline. The V segment lost 4 bases and the J segment 3 bases; nucleotides outside the gene matches: 3. This CDR3 has 13 amino acids. CDR3 coding DNA: TGCGCCAGCAGCGGGGGACAGAAAGAGACCCAGTACTTC. Protein product: CASSGGQKETQYF.

This chain connects TRBV5-1 to TRBJ1-4, with a possible D match to TRBD1 (6 bases). CDR3 length equals 17 residues. The V gene lost 0 bases and the J gene lost 0 bases, with 12 bases spanning the gap. Germline CDR1 is SGHRS and CDR2 is YFSETQ. As DNA, the CDR3 is TGCGCCAGCAGCTTGGGCCCCGCAGGGGCAACTAATGAAAAACTGTTTTTT. Encoded protein: CASSLGPAGATNEKLFF. The whole variable domain, remainder taken from reference TRBV5-1 and TRBJ1-4, is KAGVTQTPRYLIKTRGQQVTLSCSPISGHRSVSWYQQTPGQGLQFLFEYFSETQRNKGNFPGRFSGRQFSNSRSEMNVSTLELGDSALYLCASSLGPAGATNEKLFFGSGTQLSVL.

The rearrangement joins TRBV7-6 to TRBJ2-1; 12 bases are shared with TRBD2. J was trimmed by 1 base and V by 4 bases; bases with no gene match: 5. CDR3 size: 17 residues. Germline values: CDR1 SGHVS, CDR2 FNYEAQ. DNA for the CDR3: TGTGCCAGCAGCTCCAGGACTAGCGGGAAATCCTACAATGAGCAGTTCTTC. Its protein product is CASSSRTSGKSYNEQFF.

This clone was detected a few times. V usage is TRBV27 and J usage is TRBJ2-6; TRBD1 might be the D (5 bases). Germline CDR1 is MNHEY and CDR2 is SMNVEV (reference sequence). The V end was cut by 7 bases, the J end by 0 bases, with 19 bases between. This CDR3 region has 18 residues. The CDR3 sequence: CASTQWAGPISGANVLTF. CDR3 DNA: TGTGCCAGCACTCAATGGGCAGGGCCTATCTCTGGGGCCAACGTCCTGACTTTC.